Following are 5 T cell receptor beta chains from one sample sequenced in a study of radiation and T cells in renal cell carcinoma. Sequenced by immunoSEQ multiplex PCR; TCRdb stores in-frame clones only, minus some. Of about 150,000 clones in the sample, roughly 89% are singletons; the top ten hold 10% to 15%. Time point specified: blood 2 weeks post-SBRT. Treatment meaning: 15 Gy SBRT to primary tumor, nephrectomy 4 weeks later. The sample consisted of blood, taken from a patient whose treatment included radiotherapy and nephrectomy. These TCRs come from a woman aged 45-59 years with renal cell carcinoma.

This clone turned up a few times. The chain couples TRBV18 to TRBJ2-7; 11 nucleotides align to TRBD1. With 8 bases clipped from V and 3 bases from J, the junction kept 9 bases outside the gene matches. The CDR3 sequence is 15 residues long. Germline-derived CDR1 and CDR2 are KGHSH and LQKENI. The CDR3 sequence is CASQRTGQGVYEQYF. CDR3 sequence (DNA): TGTGCCAGCCAGAGAACGGGACAGGGGGTCTACGAGCAGTACTTC.

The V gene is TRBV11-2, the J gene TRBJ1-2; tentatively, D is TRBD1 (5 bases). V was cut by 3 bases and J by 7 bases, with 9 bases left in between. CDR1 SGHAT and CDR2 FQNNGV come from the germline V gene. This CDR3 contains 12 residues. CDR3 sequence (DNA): TGTGCCAGCAGCTTCCAGGGCTTTGGCTACACCTTC. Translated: CASSFQGFGYTF.

The CDR3 region is CASRSGGRGQGGYTF. Written as DNA, the CDR3 is TGTGCCAGCAGGTCGGGAGGAAGGGGTCAGGGTGGCTACACCTTC. The chain combines TRBV7-9 with TRBJ1-2, with a possible D match to TRBD1 (5 bases). V lost 6 bases to trimming and J lost 7 bases, with 21 bases between them. CDR1 is SEHNR, CDR2 FQNEAQ, per germline (reference sequence). The CDR3 covers 15 residues.

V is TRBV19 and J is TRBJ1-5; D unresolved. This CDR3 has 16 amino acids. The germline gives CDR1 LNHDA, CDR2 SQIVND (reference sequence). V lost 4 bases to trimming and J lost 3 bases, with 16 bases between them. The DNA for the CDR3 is TGTGCCAGTAGTACTCAGCCGGAGCTTGTCAATCAGCCCCAGCATTTT. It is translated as CASSTQPELVNQPQHF.

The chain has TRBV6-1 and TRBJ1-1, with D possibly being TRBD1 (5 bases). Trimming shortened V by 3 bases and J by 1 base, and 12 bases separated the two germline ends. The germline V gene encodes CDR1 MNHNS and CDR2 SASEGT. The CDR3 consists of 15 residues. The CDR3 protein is CASSDSGHPNTEAFF. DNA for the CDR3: TGTGCCAGCAGTGATTCCGGACACCCGAACACTGAAGCTTTCTTT.